Listed here are 23 T cell receptor beta chains from one sample, sequenced in a study of shared clonotypes between healthy human individuals. Positively selected for CCR7, the CD45RO-negative cells used as naive CD8 cells excluded terminally differentiated effector memory CD45RA+ cells. TCRdb's table, derived via immunoSEQ multiplex PCR, lists solely in-frame clones and lacks some. The repertoire has some 580,000 clones, 95% to 98% of them found once; the top ten carry 0.3%. Sequencing was carried out using naive CD8+ T cells sorted from blood. The receptors come from a young man in good health.

This clone was seen a single time. The chain uses TRBV6-5 and TRBJ2-7; D unclear. With 8 bases removed from V and 5 bases from J, the gap between germline ends came to 10 bases. The CDR3 covers 11 residues. Germline V gene sequence: CDR1 MNHEY, CDR2 SVGAGI. In DNA form, the CDR3 reads TGTGCCAGCGGGCGGCCCGACGAGCAGTACTTC. Translated: CASGRPDEQYF.

This chain connects TRBV11-2 to TRBJ1-5, with 9 bases aligning to TRBD1. V lost 5 bases, J lost 4 bases, and 6 bases stayed unmatched. Per the germline V gene, CDR1 is SGHAT and CDR2 is FQNNGV. The CDR3 consists of 15 residues. CDR3 sequence: CASSGRDRENQPQHF. CDR3 DNA sequence: TGTGCCAGCAGCGGCCGGGACAGGGAGAATCAGCCCCAGCATTTT.

The chain combines TRBV13 with TRBJ2-7; D possibly corresponds to TRBD2 (6 bases). The CDR3 is 13 amino acids. V lost 6 bases and J 5 bases, leaving 14 bases between the germline ends. The V gene's germline CDR1 is PRHDT and CDR2 FYEKMQ (reference sequence). CDR3: CASSRTTSNEQYF. The DNA of the CDR3 is TGTGCCAGCAGTCGCACGACTAGTAACGAGCAGTACTTC.

The chain is built from TRBV29-1 and TRBJ2-7; 9 nucleotides match TRBD1. Germline-derived CDR1 and CDR2 are SQVTM and ANQGSEA. This CDR3 has 15 residues. V dropped 6 bases and J dropped 2; count of bases not matched to a gene: 11. The chain's CDR3 is CSVVDRDRATYEQYF. CDR3 nucleotides: TGCAGCGTCGTAGACCGGGACAGGGCCACCTACGAGCAGTACTTC.

This chain uses TRBV7-8 with TRBJ2-7, with 9 bases lining up with TRBD1. V trimming: 4 bases; J trimming: 5 bases; junction bases outside the gene matches: 6. Germline V lookup: CDR1 SGHVS, CDR2 FQNEAQ. There are 14 residues in the CDR3. Here the CDR3 reads CASSSATGGDEQYF. The CDR3 DNA reads TGTGCCAGCAGCTCCGCGACAGGGGGGGACGAGCAGTACTTC.

This clone is a singleton in its sample. The V and J genes are TRBV27 and TRBJ2-1, with a weak D call TRBD2 (5 bases). V lost 5 bases and J lost 3, with 17 bases in between. In germline, CDR1 is MNHEY, CDR2 SMNVEV (reference sequence). The CDR3 runs to 16 residues. This CDR3 is CASSPYQRLIYNEQFF. The CDR3 DNA reads as TGTGCCAGCAGTCCATATCAGCGGTTAATCTACAATGAGCAGTTCTTC.

This chain joins TRBV16 and TRBJ2-7; 7 bases agree with TRBD2. Trimming cost V 0 bases and J 2 bases; bases outside gene matches: 1. There are 14 residues in the CDR3. Per the germline V gene, CDR1 is KGHSY and CDR2 is FQNENV. The CDR3 DNA reads TGTGCCAGCAGCCAATCGGGGGGGGCCTACGAGCAGTACTTC. It codes for CASSQSGGAYEQYF.

V and J are TRBV7-7 and TRBJ2-1; 7 bases match TRBD2. The CDR3 covers 13 residues. With 5 bases clipped from V and 6 bases from J, the junction kept 4 bases outside the gene matches. CDR1 is SSHAT and CDR2 is FNYEAQ in the germline V gene (reference sequence). The CDR3 nucleotides are TGTGCCAGCAGCGCATGGACTAGCAATGAGCAGTTCTTC. It specifies CASSAWTSNEQFF. Complete variable domain (other parts from reference TRBV7-7 and TRBJ2-1): GAGVSQSPRYKVTKRGQDVTLRCDPISSHATLYWYQQALGQGPEFLTYFNYEAQPDKSGLPSDRFSAERPEGSISTLTIQRTEQRDSAMYRCASSAWTSNEQFFGPGTRLTVL.

The chain recombines TRBV15 with TRBJ2-1; D is possibly TRBD2 (6 bases). The ends were cut back, 8 bases at V and 4 bases at J, with 12 bases in the middle. The CDR3 spans 13 residues. The germline V gene has CDR1 LNHNV and CDR2 YYDKDF (reference sequence). The CDR3 spells CATLEGGYNEQFF. The DNA for the CDR3 is TGTGCCACCCTGGAGGGAGGATACAATGAGCAGTTCTTC.

The rearrangement uses TRBV5-4 and TRBJ2-5, with 16 bases fitting TRBD2. Germline values: CDR1 SGHNT, CDR2 YYREEE (reference sequence). The CDR3 length is 19 residues. The J segment lost 4 bases and the V segment lost 1 base, leaving 10 bases of the junction unmatched. The DNA of the CDR3 is TGTGCCAGCAGCTTGCTCGGGACTAGCGGGAGGGTTGGAGCAGAGACCCAGTACTTC. This codes for CASSLLGTSGRVGAETQYF.

This rearrangement joins TRBV27 to TRBJ2-3; D call uncertain. The ends were cut back, 5 bases at V and 2 bases at J, with 11 bases in the middle. The CDR3 contains 14 residues. Germline V lookup: CDR1 MNHEY, CDR2 SMNVEV (reference sequence). The CDR3 is CASSLINPTDTQYF. CDR3 in DNA: TGTGCCAGCAGTCTCATAAACCCCACAGATACGCAGTATTTT.

V gene TRBV28 combines with J gene TRBJ2-7; no reliable D call. Germline CDR1 is MDHEN and CDR2 is SYDVKM. CDR3 size: 13 residues. V was trimmed by 5 bases and J by 3 bases, leaving 11 bases between them. CDR3 amino acids: CASSPLEHYEQYF. The CDR3 coding sequence is TGTGCCAGCAGTCCGTTGGAACACTACGAGCAGTACTTC.

This chain joins TRBV30 and TRBJ2-7, with TRBD2 as a possible D gene (6 bases). CDR1 GTSNPN and CDR2 SVGIG come from the germline V gene (reference sequence). The V and J ends lost 0 bases and 3 bases respectively, with 15 bases between them. The CDR3 contains 15 residues. CDR3 sequence (DNA): TGTGCCTGGAGTGTAGGAGCGGGCCAATTCTACGAGCAGTACTTC. This translates into CAWSVGAGQFYEQYF. Drawing the rest from reference TRBV30 and TRBJ2-7, the complete variable domain is SQTIHQWPATLVQPVGSPLSLECTVEGTSNPNLYWYRQAAGRGLQLLFYSVGIGQISSEVPQNLSASRPQDRQFILSSKKLLLSDSGFYLCAWSVGAGQFYEQYFGPGTRLTVT.

This chain connects TRBV7-9 to TRBJ2-1; 7 positions match TRBD2. CDR1 is SEHNR, CDR2 FQNEAQ, per germline (reference sequence). This CDR3 is built from 15 residues. V lost 1 base to trimming and J lost 9 bases; unmatched junction nucleotides: 9. The CDR3 sequence is CASSLEREPHFEQFF. DNA of the CDR3: TGTGCCAGCAGCTTAGAGCGGGAACCCCACTTTGAGCAGTTCTTC. The whole variable domain, remainder taken from reference TRBV7-9 and TRBJ2-1, is DTGVSQNPRHKITKRGQNVTFRCDPISEHNRLYWYRQTLGQGPEFLTYFQNEAQLEKSRLLSDRFSAERPKGSFSTLEIQRTEQGDSAMYLCASSLEREPHFEQFFGPGTRLTVL.

The rearrangement uses TRBV6-5 and TRBJ2-3; 9 bases agree with TRBD1. The CDR3 runs 15 residues. CDR1 and CDR2 from the germline V gene are MNHEY and SVGAGI. V was clipped by 4 bases and J by 5 bases; unmatched bases: 7. This CDR3 reads CASSFGTGYGDTQYF. CDR3 sequence (DNA): TGTGCCAGCAGTTTCGGGACAGGGTATGGAGATACGCAGTATTTT.

The chain couples TRBV6-1 to TRBJ2-3; 7 bases map to TRBD2. Germline values: CDR1 MNHNS, CDR2 SASEGT. V shed 2 bases and J 3 bases; nucleotides not matched to a gene: 11. This CDR3 spans 17 amino acids. The CDR3 region is CASSETSNSGVTDTQYF. In DNA form, the CDR3 reads TGTGCCAGCAGTGAAACATCTAACAGCGGGGTGACAGATACGCAGTATTTT.

The gene calls are TRBV29-1 and TRBJ2-7; 13 bases line up with TRBD2. V shed 4 bases and J 1 base; nucleotides not matched to a gene: 10. CDR1 and CDR2 from the germline V gene are SQVTM and ANQGSEA. This CDR3 spans 17 amino acids. As DNA, the CDR3 is TGCAGCGTTGCCGGGACTAGCGGGGACTGGGGTTCCTACGAGCAGTACTTC. Encoded protein: CSVAGTSGDWGSYEQYF.

The CDR3 reads CASSLREGNTGELFF. The CDR3 DNA reads TGTGCCAGCAGCTTGCGGGAGGGGAACACCGGGGAGCTGTTTTTT. The chain employs TRBV11-3 and TRBJ2-2; TRBD2 agrees at 9 bases. J was trimmed by 1 base and V by 3 bases; bases with no gene match: 0. CDR1 is SGHNT and CDR2 is YENEEA in the germline V gene. The CDR3 consists of 15 residues.

The rearrangement links TRBV9 to TRBJ2-7; D unresolved. The CDR3 sequence is 12 residues long. The V gene's germline CDR1 is SGDLS and CDR2 YYNGEE. With 3 bases removed from V and 2 bases from J, the gap between germline ends came to 6 bases. CDR3 DNA sequence: TGTGCCAGCAGCGGAAGGACCTACGAGCAGTACTTC. This sequence encodes CASSGRTYEQYF.

Remarks on this clone: Other DNA sequences in the sample encode the same CDR3. CDR3 sequence reads: CASSSTGANEKLFF. The CDR3 coding sequence is TGTGCCAGCAGCTCCACGGGCGCTAATGAAAAACTGTTTTTT. The chain employs TRBV7-9 and TRBJ1-4; the D is unclear. The CDR3 is made up of 14 amino acids. V was trimmed by 4 bases and J by 3 bases, leaving 9 bases between them. The germline gives CDR1 SEHNR, CDR2 FQNEAQ (reference sequence).

The J gene is TRBJ2-7, the V gene TRBV4-1; no reliable D call. This CDR3 comprises 15 residues. Germline-derived CDR1 and CDR2 are MGHRA and YSYEKL. The V end was cut by 0 bases, the J end by 0 bases, with 9 bases between. CDR3 in amino acids: CASSQDYTFSYEQYF. The DNA for the CDR3 is TGCGCCAGCAGCCAAGACTATACCTTCTCCTACGAGCAGTACTTC.

The CDR3 DNA reads TGCAGCGTTGTAACCTCGGGAGATCGGGAGACCCAGTACTTC. It is translated as CSVVTSGDRETQYF. The J gene is TRBJ2-5, the V gene TRBV29-1; D possibly corresponds to TRBD2 (6 bases). Between the trimmed V and J ends, which lost 4 bases and 5 bases, there was a span of 17 bases. CDR1 is SQVTM and CDR2 is ANQGSEA in the germline V gene. This CDR3 has 14 amino acids.

The J gene is TRBJ1-5, the V gene TRBV5-1, with D possibly matching TRBD1 (6 bases). Per germline, CDR1 SGHRS and CDR2 YFSETQ. The ends were cut back, 0 bases at V and 6 bases at J, with 13 bases in the middle. The CDR3 extends over 15 amino acids. CDR3 region: CASSLEGGGGQPQHF. CDR3 in DNA: TGCGCCAGCAGCTTGGAAGGGGGGGGCGGTCAGCCCCAGCATTTT.